The TCR beta chain under discussion was sequenced for a study of tumor-infiltrating lymphocytes in localized non-small cell lung cancer (dated by TCRdb to the early 2020s). In terms of the full investigation: The cohort covered several histologies, both smokers and never-smokers, and patients whose samples were collected after neoadjuvant chemotherapy. Each patient contributed resected tumor tissue and uninvolved lung tissue from the same patient, described as non-adjacent to the tumor. The same patients underwent several integrated assays, with TCR sequencing performed together with flow cytometry, multiplex immunofluorescence, RNA-seq, exome sequencing and proteomics. The overall ICON cohort comprised under 170 surgical patients with localized non-small cell lung cancer whose tumors were resected. The paired tumor versus uninvolved lung comparison of immunoSEQ T-cell fraction included under 60 patients.

Patient enrollment in ICON started in early 2016, and the final patient was enrolled in the second half of 2018. Fresh tumor and matched uninvolved tissue for in-depth immune analyses, including TCR sequencing, were collected from a subcohort of some 76 patients. TCR sequencing was performed on DNA isolated from bulk tissue, without cell sorting. Notes on this clone: This clone's antigen is unknown. Base qualities are not recorded, but no much larger clone differs from it by a single base.

The T-cell fraction in tumor and uninvolved lung tissue was obtained from TCR sequencing using the immunoSEQ assay. On the study's bioinformatics: For survival analysis, patients were split into high (upper tertile) and low (lower two tertiles) T-cell fraction groups and compared by log-rank test. Paired tumor versus uninvolved lung differences in T-cell fraction were tested with a signed-rank test. Held by TCRdb, this immuneACCESS table contains in-frame sequences only and omits some clones. Under half of the omission traces to an unresolved V gene where checked; the cause of the rest is unknown. V and J calls and clone size follow that table, whereas D and trimming were derived from the DNA. The sample data list roughly 9,000 clones, and around 82% of these were observed just once. The top ten clones comprise about a sixth of the sample. Deletion took 7 bases off V and 8 bases off J, with a span of 17 bases between the germline ends. CDR1 and CDR2 are read off the germline V gene as SNHLY and FYNNEI. The cysteine opens and the phenylalanine closes a CDR3 of 14 amino acids. Just the 42-base CDR3 DNA is kept, in frame starting at base 1.

Points the paper makes about the study in general: TCRbeta sequencing supported higher T cell infiltration in tumors than in uninvolved lung tissue, consistent with immunofluorescence CD3 counts. No difference in TCR-derived T-cell fraction was observed between the flow cytometry-defined immunotypes IM1 (good prognosis) and IM2 (poor prognosis). Assay coverage varied across patients depending on available tissue quantity, so only a subset of the cohort had TCR sequencing. Because different pieces of the same tissue were used for different assays, technical variation could not be separated from intratumor heterogeneity.

Rearrangement joined TRBV2 to TRBJ1-4; a confident D gene designation cannot be given. This clonotype was obtained from a human donor with non-small cell lung cancer. The sample was uninvolved lung tissue not adjacent to the tumor. The CDR3 reads CASKAGILPEKLFF. In nucleotide form, the sequence is TGTGCCAGCAAAGCGGGGATCCTCCCAGAAAAACTGTTTTTT.